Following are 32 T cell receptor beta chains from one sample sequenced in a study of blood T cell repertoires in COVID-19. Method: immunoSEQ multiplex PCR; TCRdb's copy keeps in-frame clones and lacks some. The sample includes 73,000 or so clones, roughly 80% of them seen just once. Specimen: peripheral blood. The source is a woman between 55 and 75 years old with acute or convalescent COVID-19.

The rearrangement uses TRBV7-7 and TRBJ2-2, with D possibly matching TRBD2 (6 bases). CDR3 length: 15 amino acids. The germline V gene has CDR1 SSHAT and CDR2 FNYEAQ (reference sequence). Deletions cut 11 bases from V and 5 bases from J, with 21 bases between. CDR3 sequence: CAVSWDSFGTGELFF. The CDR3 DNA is TGTGCCGTTTCCTGGGACTCGTTTGGGACCGGGGAGCTGTTTTTT.

The CDR3 loop is CASSWGTGSYEQYF. The CDR3, as DNA: TGTGCCAGCAGTTGGGGGACAGGCAGTTACGAGCAGTACTTC. The chain has TRBV27 and TRBJ2-7, with 8 nucleotides matching TRBD1. The CDR3 totals 14 residues. V trimming: 4 bases; J trimming: 4 bases; junction bases outside the gene matches: 6. Germline CDR1 is MNHEY and CDR2 is SMNVEV (reference sequence).

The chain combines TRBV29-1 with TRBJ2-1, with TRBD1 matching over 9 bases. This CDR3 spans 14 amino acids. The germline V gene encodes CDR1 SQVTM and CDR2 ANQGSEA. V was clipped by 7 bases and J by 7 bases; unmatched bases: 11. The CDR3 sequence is CSARLGTGNNEQFF. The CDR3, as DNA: TGCAGCGCCCGCCTCGGGACAGGGAATAATGAGCAGTTCTTC.

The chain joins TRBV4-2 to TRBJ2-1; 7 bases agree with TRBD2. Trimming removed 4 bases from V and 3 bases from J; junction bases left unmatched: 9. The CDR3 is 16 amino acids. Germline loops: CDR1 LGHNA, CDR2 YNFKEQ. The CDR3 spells CASSRPGGGGYNEQFF. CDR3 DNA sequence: TGTGCCAGCAGCCGCCCTGGTGGCGGGGGCTACAATGAGCAGTTCTTC.

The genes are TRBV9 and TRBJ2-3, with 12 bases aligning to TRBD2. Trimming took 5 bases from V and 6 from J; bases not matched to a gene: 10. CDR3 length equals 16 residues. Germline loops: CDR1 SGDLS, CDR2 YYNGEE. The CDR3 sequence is CASRASSGGASDTQYF. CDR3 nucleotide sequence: TGTGCCAGCAGGGCTTCTAGCGGGGGGGCCTCTGATACGCAGTATTTT.

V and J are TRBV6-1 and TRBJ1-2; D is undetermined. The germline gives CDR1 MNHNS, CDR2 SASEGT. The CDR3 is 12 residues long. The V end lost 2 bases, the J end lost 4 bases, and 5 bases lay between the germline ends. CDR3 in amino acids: CASSESGYGYTF. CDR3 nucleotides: TGTGCCAGCAGTGAATCGGGCTATGGCTACACCTTC.

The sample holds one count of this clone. The CDR3 DNA sequence: TGTGCCAGCAGCCCAGGGGACCGACATAATGGCTACACCTTC. This translates into CASSPGDRHNGYTF. The rearrangement uses TRBV9 and TRBJ1-2; tentatively, D is TRBD1 (6 bases). The CDR3 covers 14 residues. V was cut by 4 bases and J by 6 bases, with 16 bases left in between. Germline V CDR1 and CDR2: SGDLS, YYNGEE.

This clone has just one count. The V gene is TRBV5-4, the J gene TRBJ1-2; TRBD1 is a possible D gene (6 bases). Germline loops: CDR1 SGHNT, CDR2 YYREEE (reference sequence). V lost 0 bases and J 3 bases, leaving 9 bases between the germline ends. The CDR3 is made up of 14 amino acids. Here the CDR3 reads CASSLDRVDYGYTF. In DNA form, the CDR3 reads TGTGCCAGCAGCTTGGACAGGGTGGACTATGGCTACACCTTC.

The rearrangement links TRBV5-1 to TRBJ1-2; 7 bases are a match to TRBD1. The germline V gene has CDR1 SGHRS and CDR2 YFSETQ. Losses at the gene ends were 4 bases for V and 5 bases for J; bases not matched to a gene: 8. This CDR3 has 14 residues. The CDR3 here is CASSNGQAAYGYTF. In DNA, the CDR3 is TGCGCCAGCAGCAACGGACAGGCGGCTTATGGCTACACCTTC.

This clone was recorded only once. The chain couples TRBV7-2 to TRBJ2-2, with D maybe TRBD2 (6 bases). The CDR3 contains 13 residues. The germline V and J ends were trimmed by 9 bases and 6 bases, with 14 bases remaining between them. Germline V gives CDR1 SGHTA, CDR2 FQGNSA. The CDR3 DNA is TGTGCCAGTAGGGCTAGCGATGCCGGGGAGCTGTTTTTT. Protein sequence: CASRASDAGELFF. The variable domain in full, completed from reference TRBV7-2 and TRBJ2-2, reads GAGVSQSPSNKVTEKGKDVELRCDPISGHTALYWYRQSLGQGLEFLIYFQGNSAPDKSGLPSDRFSAERTGGSVSTLTIQRTQQEDSAVYLCASRASDAGELFFGEGSRLTVL.

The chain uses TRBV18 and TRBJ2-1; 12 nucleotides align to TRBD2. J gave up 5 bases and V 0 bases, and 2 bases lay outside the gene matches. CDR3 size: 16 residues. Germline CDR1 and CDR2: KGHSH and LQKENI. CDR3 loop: CASSPPGLAGHNEQFF. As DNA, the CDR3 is TGTGCCAGCTCACCACCTGGACTAGCGGGGCACAATGAGCAGTTCTTC.

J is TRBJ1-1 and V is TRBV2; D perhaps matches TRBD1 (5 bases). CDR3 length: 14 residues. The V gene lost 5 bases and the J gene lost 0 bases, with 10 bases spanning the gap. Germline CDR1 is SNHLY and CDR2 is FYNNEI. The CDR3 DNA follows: TGTGCCAGCAGTCTCAGGGAGGTGAACACTGAAGCTTTCTTT. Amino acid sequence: CASSLREVNTEAFF.

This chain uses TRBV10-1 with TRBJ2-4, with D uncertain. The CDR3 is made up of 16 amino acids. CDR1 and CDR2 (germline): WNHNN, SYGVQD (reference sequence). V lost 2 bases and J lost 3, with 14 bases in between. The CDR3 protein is CASSETAAVGKNIQYF. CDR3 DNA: TGCGCCAGCAGTGAGACGGCGGCAGTTGGCAAAAACATTCAGTACTTC.

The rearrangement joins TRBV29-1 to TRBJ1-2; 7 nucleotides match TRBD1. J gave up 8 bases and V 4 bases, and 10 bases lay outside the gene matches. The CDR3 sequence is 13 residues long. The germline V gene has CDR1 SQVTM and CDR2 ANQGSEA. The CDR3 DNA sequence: TGCAGCGTTGCGAACAGGGGAACTTGGGGCTACACCTTC. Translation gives CSVANRGTWGYTF. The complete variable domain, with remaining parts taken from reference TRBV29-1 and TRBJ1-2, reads SAVISQKPSRDICQRGTSLTIQCQVDSQVTMMFWYRQQPGQSLTLIATANQGSEATYESGFVIDKFPISRPNLTFSTLTVSNMSPEDSSIYLCSVANRGTWGYTFGSGTRLTVV.

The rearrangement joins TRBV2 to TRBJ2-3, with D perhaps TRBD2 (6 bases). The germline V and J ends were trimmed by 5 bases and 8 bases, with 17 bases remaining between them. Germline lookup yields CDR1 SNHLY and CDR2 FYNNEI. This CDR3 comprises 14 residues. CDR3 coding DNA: TGTGCCAGCAGTCCACTCCACCTGGGGGGTACGCAGTATTTT. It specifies CASSPLHLGGTQYF.

CDR3 nucleotide sequence: TGTGCCAGGACTCAACGAGGGAATGAGCAGTTCTTC. Translating it yields CARTQRGNEQFF. The V call is TRBV2, the J call TRBJ2-1, with D possibly TRBD2 on 5 matching bases. The V and J ends lost 9 bases and 7 bases respectively, with 13 bases between them. The CDR3 has 12 residues. Per germline, CDR1 SNHLY and CDR2 FYNNEI.

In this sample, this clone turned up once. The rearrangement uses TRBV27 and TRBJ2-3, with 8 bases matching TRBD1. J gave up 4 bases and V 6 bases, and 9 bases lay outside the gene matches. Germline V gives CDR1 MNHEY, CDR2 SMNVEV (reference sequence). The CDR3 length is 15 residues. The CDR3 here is CASRSGGGGADTQYF. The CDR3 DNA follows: TGTGCCAGCAGGTCAGGGGGCGGTGGGGCAGATACGCAGTATTTT.

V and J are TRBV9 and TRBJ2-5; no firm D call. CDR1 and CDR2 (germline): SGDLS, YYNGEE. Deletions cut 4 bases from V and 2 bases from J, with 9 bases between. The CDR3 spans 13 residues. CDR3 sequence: CASSSSQQETQYF. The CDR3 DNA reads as TGTGCCAGCAGCAGTTCACAGCAAGAGACCCAGTACTTC.

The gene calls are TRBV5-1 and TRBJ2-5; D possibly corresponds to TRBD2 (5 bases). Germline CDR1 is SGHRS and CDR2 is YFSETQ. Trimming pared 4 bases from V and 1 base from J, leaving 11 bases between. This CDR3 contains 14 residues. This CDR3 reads CASSPSRGQETQYF. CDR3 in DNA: TGCGCCAGCAGCCCTTCTCGGGGCCAAGAGACCCAGTACTTC.

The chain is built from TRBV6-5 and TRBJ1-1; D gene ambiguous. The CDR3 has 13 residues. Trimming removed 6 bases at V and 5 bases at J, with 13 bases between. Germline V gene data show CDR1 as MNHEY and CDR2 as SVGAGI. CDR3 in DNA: TGTGCCAGCAGCGTCACTACGACGACTGAAGCTTTCTTT. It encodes CASSVTTTTEAFF.

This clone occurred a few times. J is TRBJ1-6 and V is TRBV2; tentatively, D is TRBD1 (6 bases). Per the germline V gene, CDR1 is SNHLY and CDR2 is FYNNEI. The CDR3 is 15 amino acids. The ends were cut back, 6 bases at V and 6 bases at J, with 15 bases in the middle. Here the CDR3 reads CASRASTGGNSPLHF. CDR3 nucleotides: TGTGCCAGCAGGGCTTCGACAGGCGGTAATTCACCCCTCCACTTT. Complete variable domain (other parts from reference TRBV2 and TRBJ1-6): EPEVTQTPSHQVTQMGQEVILRCVPISNHLYFYWYRQILGQKVEFLVSFYNNEISEKSEIFDDQFSVERPDGSNFTLKIRSTKLEDSAMYFCASRASTGGNSPLHFGNGTRLTVT.

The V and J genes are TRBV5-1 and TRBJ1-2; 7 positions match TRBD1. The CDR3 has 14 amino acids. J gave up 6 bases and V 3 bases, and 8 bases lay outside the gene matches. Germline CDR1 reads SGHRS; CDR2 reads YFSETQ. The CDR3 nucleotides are TGCGCCAGCAGCTCCAGACAGGGCAATAATGGCTACACCTTC. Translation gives CASSSRQGNNGYTF.

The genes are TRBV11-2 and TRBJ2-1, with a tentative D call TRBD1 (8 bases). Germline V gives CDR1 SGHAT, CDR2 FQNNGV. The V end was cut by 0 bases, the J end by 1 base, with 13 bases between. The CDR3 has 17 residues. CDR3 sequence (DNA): TGTGCCAGCAGCTTAGATTACAGGGGGGGGTCCTACAATGAGCAGTTCTTC. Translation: CASSLDYRGGSYNEQFF.

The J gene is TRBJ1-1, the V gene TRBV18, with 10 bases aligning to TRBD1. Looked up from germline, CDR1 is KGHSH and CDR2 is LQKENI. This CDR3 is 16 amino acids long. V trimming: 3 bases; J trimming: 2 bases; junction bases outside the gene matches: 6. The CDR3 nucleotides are TGTGCCAGCTCACCCCCGACAGGGGGCGGAAACACTGAAGCTTTCTTT. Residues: CASSPPTGGGNTEAFF. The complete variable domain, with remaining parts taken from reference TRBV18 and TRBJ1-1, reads NAGVMQNPRHLVRRRGQEARLRCSPMKGHSHVYWYRQLPEEGLKFMVYLQKENIIDESGMPKERFSAEFPKEGPSILRIQQVVRGDSAAYFCASSPPTGGGNTEAFFGQGTRLTVV.

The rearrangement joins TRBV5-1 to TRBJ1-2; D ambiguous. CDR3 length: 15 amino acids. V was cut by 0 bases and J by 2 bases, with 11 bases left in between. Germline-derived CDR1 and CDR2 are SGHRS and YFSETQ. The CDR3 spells CASSLATGENYGYTF. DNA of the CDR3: TGCGCCAGCAGCTTGGCGACGGGAGAGAACTATGGCTACACCTTC.

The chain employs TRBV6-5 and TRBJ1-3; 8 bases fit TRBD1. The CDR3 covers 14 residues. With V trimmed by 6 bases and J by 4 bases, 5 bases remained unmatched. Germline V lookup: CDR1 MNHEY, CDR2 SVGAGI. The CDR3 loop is CASRGQGGGNTIYF. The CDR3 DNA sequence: TGTGCCAGCAGAGGACAGGGAGGAGGAAACACCATATATTTT.

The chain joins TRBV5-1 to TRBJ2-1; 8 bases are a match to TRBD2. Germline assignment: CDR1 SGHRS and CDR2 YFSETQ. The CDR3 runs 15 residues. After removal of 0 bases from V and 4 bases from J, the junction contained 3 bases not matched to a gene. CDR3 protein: CASSLGLASYNEQFF. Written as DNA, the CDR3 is TGCGCCAGCAGCTTGGGACTAGCGTCTTACAATGAGCAGTTCTTC.

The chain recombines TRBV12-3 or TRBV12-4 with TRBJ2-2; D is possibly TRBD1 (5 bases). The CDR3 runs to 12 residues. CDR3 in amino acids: CAGQGSTGELFF. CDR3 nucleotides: TGTGCGGGGCAGGGAAGTACCGGGGAGCTGTTTTTT.

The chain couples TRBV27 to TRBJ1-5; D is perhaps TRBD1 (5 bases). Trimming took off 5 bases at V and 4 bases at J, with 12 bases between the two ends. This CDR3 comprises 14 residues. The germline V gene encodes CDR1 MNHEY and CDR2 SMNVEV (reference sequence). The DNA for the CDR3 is TGTGCCAGCAGTACACACAGGAAAAATCAGCCCCAGCATTTT. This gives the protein CASSTHRKNQPQHF.

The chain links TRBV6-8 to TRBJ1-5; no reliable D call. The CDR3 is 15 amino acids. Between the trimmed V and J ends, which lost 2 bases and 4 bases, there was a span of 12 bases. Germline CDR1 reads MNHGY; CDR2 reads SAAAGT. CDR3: CASSYEEYRNQPQHF. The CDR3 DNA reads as TGTGCCAGCAGTTACGAGGAGTATCGGAATCAGCCCCAGCATTTT.

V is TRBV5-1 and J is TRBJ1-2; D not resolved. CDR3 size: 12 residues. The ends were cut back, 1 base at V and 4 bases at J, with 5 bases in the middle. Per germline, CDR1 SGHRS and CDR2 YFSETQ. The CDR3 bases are TGCGCCAGCAGCTTGAGCCTCTATGGCTACACCTTC. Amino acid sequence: CASSLSLYGYTF. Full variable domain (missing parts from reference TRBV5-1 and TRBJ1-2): KAGVTQTPRYLIKTRGQQVTLSCSPISGHRSVSWYQQTPGQGLQFLFEYFSETQRNKGNFPGRFSGRQFSNSRSEMNVSTLELGDSALYLCASSLSLYGYTFGSGTRLTVV.

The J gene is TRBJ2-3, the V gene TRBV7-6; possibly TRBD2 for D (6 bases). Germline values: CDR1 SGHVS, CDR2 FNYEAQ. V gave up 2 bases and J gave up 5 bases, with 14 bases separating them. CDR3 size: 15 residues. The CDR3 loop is CASSLNWGEEDTQYF. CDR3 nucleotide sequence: TGTGCCAGCAGCTTAAATTGGGGGGAGGAAGATACGCAGTATTTT.